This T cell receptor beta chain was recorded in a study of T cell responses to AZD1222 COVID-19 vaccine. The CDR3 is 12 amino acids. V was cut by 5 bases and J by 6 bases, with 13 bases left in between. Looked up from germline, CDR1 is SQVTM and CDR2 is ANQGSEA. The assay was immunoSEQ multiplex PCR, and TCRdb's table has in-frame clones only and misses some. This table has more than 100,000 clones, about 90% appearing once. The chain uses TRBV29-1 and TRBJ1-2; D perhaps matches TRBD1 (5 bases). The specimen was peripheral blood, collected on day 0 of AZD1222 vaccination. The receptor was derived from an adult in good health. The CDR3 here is CSVLRTRNGYTF. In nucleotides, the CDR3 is TGCAGCGTTCTCCGGACAAGGAATGGCTACACCTTC.